This TCR beta chain was identified in a study of CD8+ T cells in alopecia areata. Study observations and caveats: The study found higher clonality in lesional than normal scalp, especially in alopecia totalis/universalis.

Sequencing used cDNA as its template, made by extracting RNA and reverse transcribing it. Repertoires were generated with immunoSEQ multiplex PCR, while TCRdb's copy carries only in-frame clones and drops some. The sample contains around 120,000 clones, around 64% of which appear only once. Details on this clone: Its antigen is unidentified.

The sample was CD4+ T cells sorted from blood. The TCR was taken from a human donor in good health.

The CDR3 reads CASSPAGHQETQYF. The CDR3 nucleotides are TGTGCCAGCTCACCGGCCGGGCACCAAGAGACCCAGTACTTC. The chain has TRBV18 and TRBJ2-5; D unclear. This CDR3 has 14 amino acids. The germline gives CDR1 KGHSH, CDR2 LQKENI. The germline V and J ends were trimmed by 3 bases and 0 bases, with 8 bases remaining between them.